This T cell receptor (beta chain) was recorded in a study of blood T cell repertoires in COVID-19. On the study more broadly: Samples representing acute and convalescent COVID-19 were sourced from the United States, Italy and Spain. The analysed material was cDNA or gDNA that came from T cells, B-cell-depleted T cells, or PBMCs.

Study processing details: Estimated nucleated cell counts came from reference gene primer amplification. Sequencing was performed with immunoSEQ multiplex PCR; in TCRdb, only in-frame clones are kept and a portion is missing. The V and J calls and clone size were taken over from that table, and D and trimming were inferred from the DNA. The table has 150,000 to 200,000 clones, 70% to 90% seen once. Patients from Seattle were sampled longitudinally, starting during active infection. The CDR3 contains 13 residues. Looked up from germline, CDR1 is ENHRY and CDR2 is SYGVKD. The V gene end was trimmed by 10 bases and the J gene end by 6 bases; junction bases not matched to a gene: 8.

The clonotype comes from a woman of 80 years or more with COVID-19, enrolled during active disease. The chain employs TRBV10-3 and TRBJ2-7; 11 nucleotides line up with TRBD2. Sequenced sample: peripheral blood. The CDR3 DNA sequence: TGTGCCACACAACTAGCGGGAGAGGGCGAGCAGTACTTC. Encoded protein: CATQLAGEGEQYF.